Sequencing of this T cell receptor (beta chain) was carried out in a study of T cell changes during pregnancy in multiple sclerosis. Germline V lookup: CDR1 GTSNPN, CDR2 SVGIG (reference sequence). Trimming shortened V by 4 bases and J by 0 bases, and 11 bases separated the two germline ends. The CDR3 covers 14 residues. Some clones are missing from TCRdb's copy, which holds only in-frame ones; the method was immunoSEQ multiplex PCR. The sample has 99,000 or so clones, about 93% seen once. The material sequenced was peripheral blood, taken after pregnancy. The chain has TRBV30 and TRBJ2-3; the D gene is possibly TRBD2 (6 bases). The clonotype comes from a female donor with multiple sclerosis, enrolled in a pregnancy study. For the CDR3, the DNA is TGTGCCTGGAATAGCGGCATTAGCACAGATACGCAGTATTTT. It is translated as CAWNSGISTDTQYF.